A single sample gave rise to the 10 T cell receptor beta chains below, sequenced in a study of blood T cell repertoires in COVID-19. Only in-frame clones appear in the TCRdb table, and some are missing; sequencing was by immunoSEQ multiplex PCR. The sample yields fewer than 350,000 clones, roughly 90% seen once. Sequencing was performed on peripheral blood. These receptors originate from a man younger than 35 with active or convalescent COVID-19.

The V and J genes are TRBV5-5 and TRBJ2-1; a weak D match, TRBD2 (5 bases). V was shortened by 5 bases and J by 5 bases, with 14 bases between the two germline ends. The germline V gene has CDR1 SGHKS and CDR2 YYEKEE (reference sequence). CDR3 length: 14 residues. The CDR3 coding sequence is TGTGCCAGCAGGCCGGGGTCGAGTCACAATGAGCAGTTCTTC. This encodes CASRPGSSHNEQFF.

The chain couples TRBV5-1 to TRBJ1-4; possible D gene TRBD1, 6 bases. The germline CDR1 and CDR2 sequences are SGHRS and YFSETQ. CDR3 length equals 14 residues. V lost 0 bases to trimming and J lost 3 bases, with 6 bases between them. The CDR3 DNA is TGCGCCAGCAGCTTGGAGGGGGCTAATGAAAAACTGTTTTTT. Protein sequence: CASSLEGANEKLFF.

This chain uses TRBV27 with TRBJ2-7; 7 bases are shared with TRBD1. Looked up from germline, CDR1 is MNHEY and CDR2 is SMNVEV (reference sequence). The CDR3 contains 15 residues. V was clipped by 3 bases and J by 3 bases; unmatched bases: 8. The CDR3: CASSFRPRQGYEQYF. The CDR3 region has the DNA TGTGCCAGCAGTTTCAGGCCGCGACAGGGCTACGAGCAGTACTTC.

The V call is TRBV7-9, the J call TRBJ1-2; perhaps TRBD1 as D (6 bases). There are 14 residues in the CDR3. Trimming left V 8 bases short and J 5 bases short, with 18 bases between. The germline CDR1 and CDR2 sequences are SEHNR and FQNEAQ (reference sequence). CDR3 region: CASLGGADGYGYTF. For the CDR3, the DNA is TGTGCCAGCCTAGGGGGGGCTGACGGGTATGGCTACACCTTC.

This clone was recorded only once. The chain employs TRBV5-1 and TRBJ2-2, with unresolved D. From germline, CDR1 is SGHRS and CDR2 YFSETQ. The CDR3 has 14 residues. Deletions cut 0 bases from V and 0 bases from J, with 3 bases between. The CDR3 reads CASSLATNTGELFF. The CDR3 DNA follows: TGCGCCAGCAGCTTGGCTACGAACACCGGGGAGCTGTTTTTT.

The chain couples TRBV19 to TRBJ1-2; 9 bases match TRBD1. In germline, CDR1 is LNHDA, CDR2 SQIVND (reference sequence). The CDR3 runs to 12 residues. Unmatched junction bases numbered 4, after V lost 6 bases and J lost 8 bases. CDR3 nucleotide sequence: TGTGCCAGTAGCCGGGACAGGGCCGGCTACACCTTC. It yields the protein CASSRDRAGYTF.

Worth noting for this clone: The sample contains more than one DNA sequence encoding this CDR3. This chain links TRBV7-2 with TRBJ2-1; 13 bases fit TRBD2. Germline values: CDR1 SGHTA, CDR2 FQGNSA. The length of the CDR3 is 16 residues. The trim removed 1 base at V and 5 bases at J, leaving 2 bases unmatched. As DNA, the CDR3 is TGTGCCAGCAGCTTAGGGGGGACTAGCGGGGACAATGAGCAGTTCTTC. Encoded protein: CASSLGGTSGDNEQFF.

For the CDR3, the DNA is TGCGCCAGCAGCCAAGATTGGCGGAATGAGCAGTTCTTC. It translates to CASSQDWRNEQFF. V and J are TRBV4-1 and TRBJ2-1; no reliable D call. This CDR3 contains 13 residues. V was clipped by 0 bases and J by 7 bases, with 7 bases between them. Germline V CDR1 and CDR2: MGHRA, YSYEKL.

Turning to this clone: Other nucleotide sequences from this sample produce the same CDR3. The V call is TRBV11-1, the J call TRBJ2-7, with D perhaps TRBD2 (5 bases). The CDR3 consists of 12 residues. Germline CDR1 is SGHAT and CDR2 is FQDESV (reference sequence). The germline V and J ends were trimmed by 5 bases and 3 bases, with 8 bases remaining between them. The CDR3, as DNA: TGTGCCAGCAGCCTGACTAACTACGAGCAGTACTTC. The encoded protein is CASSLTNYEQYF.

This clone was observed many times. The genes are TRBV19 and TRBJ2-1; D possibly corresponds to TRBD1 (6 bases). The V end lost 6 bases, the J end lost 0 bases, and 9 bases lay between the germline ends. Germline lookup yields CDR1 LNHDA and CDR2 SQIVND (reference sequence). This CDR3 has 14 residues. The CDR3 reads CASSQGFSYNEQFF. For the CDR3, the DNA is TGTGCCAGTAGCCAGGGGTTCTCCTACAATGAGCAGTTCTTC.